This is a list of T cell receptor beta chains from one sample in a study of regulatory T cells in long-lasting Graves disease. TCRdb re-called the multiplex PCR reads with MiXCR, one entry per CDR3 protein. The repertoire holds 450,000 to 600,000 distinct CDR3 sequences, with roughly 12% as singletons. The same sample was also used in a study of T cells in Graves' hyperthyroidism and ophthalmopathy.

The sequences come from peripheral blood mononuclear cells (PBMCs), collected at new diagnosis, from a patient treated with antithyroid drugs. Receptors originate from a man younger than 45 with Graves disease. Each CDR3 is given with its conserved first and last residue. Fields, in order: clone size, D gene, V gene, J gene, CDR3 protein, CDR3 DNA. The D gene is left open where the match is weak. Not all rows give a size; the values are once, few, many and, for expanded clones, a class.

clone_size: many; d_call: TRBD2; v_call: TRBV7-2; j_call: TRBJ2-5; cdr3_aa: CASNPRSGTQTQYF; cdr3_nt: TGTGCCAGCAATCCCCGTAGCGGGACCCAGACCCAGTACTTC
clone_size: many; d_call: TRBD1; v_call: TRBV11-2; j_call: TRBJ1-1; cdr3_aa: CASSWTGEQAFF; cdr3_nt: TGTGCCAGCAGCTGGACAGGGGAACAAGCTTTCTTT
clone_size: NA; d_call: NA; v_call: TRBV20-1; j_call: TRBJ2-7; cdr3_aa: CSAFPGRTTYEQYF; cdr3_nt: TGCAGTGCTTTCCCGGGACGGACTACCTACGAGCAGTACTTC
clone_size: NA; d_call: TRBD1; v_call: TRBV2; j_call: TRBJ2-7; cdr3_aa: CASLKQGAGYEQYF; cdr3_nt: TGTGCCAGCCTTAAACAGGGGGCAGGGTACGAGCAGTACTTC
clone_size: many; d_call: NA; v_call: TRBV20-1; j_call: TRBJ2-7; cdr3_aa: CSARVTAYEQYF; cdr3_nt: TGCAGTGCTAGAGTGACAGCCTACGAGCAGTACTTC
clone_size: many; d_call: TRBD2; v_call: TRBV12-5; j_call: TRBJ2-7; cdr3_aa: CASGLSGRGWDEQYF; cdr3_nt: TGTGCTAGTGGTTTAAGCGGGAGGGGTTGGGACGAGCAGTACTTC
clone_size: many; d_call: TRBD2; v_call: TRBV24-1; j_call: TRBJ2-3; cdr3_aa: CATSDATASGSLDTQYF; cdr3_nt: TGTGCCACCAGTGATGCTACAGCTAGCGGGAGTTTAGATACGCAGTATTTT
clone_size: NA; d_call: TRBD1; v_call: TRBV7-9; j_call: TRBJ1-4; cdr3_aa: CVSSLGQTINEKLFF; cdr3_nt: TGTGTCAGCAGCTTGGGACAGACAATTAATGAAAAACTGTTTTTT
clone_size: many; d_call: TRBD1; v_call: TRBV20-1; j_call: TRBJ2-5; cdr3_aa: CSAGRGLLETQYF; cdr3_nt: TGCAGTGCTGGCAGGGGGCTACTGGAGACCCAGTACTTC
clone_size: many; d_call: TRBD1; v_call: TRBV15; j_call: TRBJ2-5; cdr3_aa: CATSRDLQGGTQYF; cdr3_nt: TGTGCCACCAGCAGAGATCTACAGGGGGGGACCCAGTACTTC
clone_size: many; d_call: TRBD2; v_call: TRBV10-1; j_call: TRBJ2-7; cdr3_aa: CASSESGTSGRKQYF; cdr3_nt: TGCGCCAGCAGTGAGTCCGGGACTAGCGGGAGGAAGCAGTACTTC
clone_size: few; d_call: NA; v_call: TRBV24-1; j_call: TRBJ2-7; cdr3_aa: CATSDSWGSSYEQYFF; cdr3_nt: NA
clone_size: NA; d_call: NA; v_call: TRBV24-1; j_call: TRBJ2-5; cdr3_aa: CATSEHGGGEETQYF; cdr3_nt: TGTGCCACCAGTGAACACGGGGGCGGGGAAGAGACCCAGTACTTC
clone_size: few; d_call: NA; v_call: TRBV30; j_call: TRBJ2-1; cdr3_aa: CAWRWGNEQFF; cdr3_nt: TGTGCCTGGAGGTGGGGAAATGAGCAGTTCTTC
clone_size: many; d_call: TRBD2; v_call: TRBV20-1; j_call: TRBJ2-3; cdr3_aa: CSARAGLAGGGADTQYF; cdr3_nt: TGCAGTGCTAGGGCAGGACTAGCGGGAGGAGGAGCAGATACGCAGTATTTT
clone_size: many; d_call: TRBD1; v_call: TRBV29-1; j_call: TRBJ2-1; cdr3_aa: CSVPQDREYNEQFF; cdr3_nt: TGCAGCGTTCCTCAGGACAGGGAGTACAATGAGCAGTTCTTC
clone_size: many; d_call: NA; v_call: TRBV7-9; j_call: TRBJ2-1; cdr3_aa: CASSPTGRGYNEQFF; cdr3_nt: TGTGCCAGCAGCCCGACAGGGAGGGGCTACAATGAGCAGTTCTTC
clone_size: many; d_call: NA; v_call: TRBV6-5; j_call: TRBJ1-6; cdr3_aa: CASSYRIAEHNSPLHF; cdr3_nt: TGTGCCAGCAGTTACCGGATTGCCGAACATAATTCACCCCTCCACTTT
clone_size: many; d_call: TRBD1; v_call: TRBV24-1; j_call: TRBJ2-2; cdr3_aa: CATSDYLPGQGIYGELFF; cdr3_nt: TGTGCCACCAGTGATTATCTCCCCGGACAGGGGATTTACGGGGAGCTGTTTTTT
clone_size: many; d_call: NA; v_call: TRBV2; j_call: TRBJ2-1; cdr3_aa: CASRDRYNEQFF; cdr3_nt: TGTGCCAGTAGGGACCGCTACAATGAGCAGTTCTTC
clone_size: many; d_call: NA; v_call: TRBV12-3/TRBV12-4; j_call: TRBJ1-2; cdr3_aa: CASSLGYNYGYTF; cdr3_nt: TGTGCCAGCAGTTTAGGGTATAACTATGGCTACACCTTC
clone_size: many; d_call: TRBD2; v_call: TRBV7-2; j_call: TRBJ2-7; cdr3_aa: CASSPTSAGVGEQYF; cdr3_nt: TGTGCCAGCAGCCCCACAAGCGCGGGAGTAGGAGAGCAGTACTTC
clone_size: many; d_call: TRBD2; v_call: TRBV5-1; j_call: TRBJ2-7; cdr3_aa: CASSLFSGRAGIGEQYF; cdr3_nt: TGCGCCAGCAGCTTGTTTAGCGGGAGGGCCGGAATTGGAGAGCAGTACTTC
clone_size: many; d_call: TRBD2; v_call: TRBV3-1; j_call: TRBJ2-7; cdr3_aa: CASSIRGSSYEQYF; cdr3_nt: TGTGCCAGCAGCATCCGCGGGAGCTCCTACGAGCAGTACTTC
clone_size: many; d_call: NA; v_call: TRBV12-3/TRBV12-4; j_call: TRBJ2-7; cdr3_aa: CASSLPTAGPTSEQYF; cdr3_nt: TGTGCCAGCAGTCTACCCACAGCGGGTCCGACGAGCGAGCAGTACTTC
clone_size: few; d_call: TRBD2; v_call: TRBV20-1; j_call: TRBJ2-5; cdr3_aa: CSASAASGRAGEETQYF; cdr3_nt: TGCAGTGCAAGCGCCGCTAGCGGGAGGGCTGGGGAAGAGACCCAGTACTTC
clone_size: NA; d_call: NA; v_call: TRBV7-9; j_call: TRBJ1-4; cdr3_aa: CASSLATPAKLFF; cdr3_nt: TGTGCCAGCAGCTTAGCGACCCCGGCAAAACTGTTTTTT
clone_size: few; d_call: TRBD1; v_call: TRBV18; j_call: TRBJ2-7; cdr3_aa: CASSPAGTGGYNEQYF; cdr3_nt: TGTGCCAGCTCACCAGCCGGGACAGGGGGTTATAACGAGCAGTACTTC
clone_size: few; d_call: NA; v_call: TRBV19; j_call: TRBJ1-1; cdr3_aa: CASREPGLLSTEAFF; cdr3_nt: TGTGCCAGTAGGGAGCCCGGGCTACTCTCCACTGAAGCTTTCTTT
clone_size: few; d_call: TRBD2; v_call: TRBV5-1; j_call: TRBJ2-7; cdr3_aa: CASSLAGTSGRAYEQYF; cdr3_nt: TGCGCCAGCAGCTTGGCGGGGACTAGCGGGAGAGCCTACGAGCAGTACTTC
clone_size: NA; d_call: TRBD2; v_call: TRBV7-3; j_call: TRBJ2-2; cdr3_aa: CASSSFLAENTGELFF; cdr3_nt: TGTGCCAGCAGCTCCTTTCTAGCGGAGAACACCGGGGAGCTGTTTTTT
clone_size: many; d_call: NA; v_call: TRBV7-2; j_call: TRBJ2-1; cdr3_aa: CASSASFNEQFF; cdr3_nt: TGTGCCAGCAGCGCATCCTTCAATGAGCAGTTCTTC
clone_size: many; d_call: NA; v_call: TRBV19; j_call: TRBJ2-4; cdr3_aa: CASPRDTKAKNIQYF; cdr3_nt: TGTGCCAGCCCCCGGGACACCAAAGCCAAAAACATTCAGTACTTC
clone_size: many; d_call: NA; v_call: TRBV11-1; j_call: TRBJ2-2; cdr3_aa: CASLRDTNTGELFF; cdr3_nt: TGTGCCAGTCTCCGGGACACGAACACCGGGGAGCTGTTTTTT
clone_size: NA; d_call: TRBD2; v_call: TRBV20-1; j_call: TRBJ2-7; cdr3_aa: CSARIPGLAGEEEQYF; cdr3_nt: TGCAGTGCTAGAATTCCGGGACTAGCGGGAGAAGAAGAGCAGTACTTC
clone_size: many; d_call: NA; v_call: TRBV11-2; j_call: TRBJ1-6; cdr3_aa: CASSLVSGETTGRGPLHF; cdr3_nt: TGTGCCAGCAGCTTAGTTAGCGGAGAAACGACGGGGAGAGGACCCCTCCACTTT
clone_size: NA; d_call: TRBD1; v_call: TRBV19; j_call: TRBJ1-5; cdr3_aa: CASRTDRGAVQPQHF; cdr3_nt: TGTGCCAGTAGAACGGACAGGGGAGCAGTTCAGCCCCAGCATTTT
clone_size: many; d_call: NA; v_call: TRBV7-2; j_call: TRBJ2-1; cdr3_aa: CASSFYRDNEQFF; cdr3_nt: TGTGCCAGCAGCTTCTACAGGGACAATGAGCAGTTCTTC
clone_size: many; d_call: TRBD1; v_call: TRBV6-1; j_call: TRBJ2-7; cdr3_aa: CASSERGLAIEQYF; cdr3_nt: TGTGCCAGCAGCGAGAGGGGGCTAGCAATCGAGCAGTACTTC